Below are 29 T cell receptor beta chains sequenced from a single sample in a study of Graves' ophthalmopathy and Graves' hyperthyroidism. RNA served as the template for amplifying TCR beta CDR3 regions. First-round RT-PCR employed HTBI primers, with a second-round multiplex PCR after it. MiXCR was run by TCRdb on the multiplex PCR reads, yielding one entry per CDR3 protein. The table shows about 210,000 distinct CDR3 sequences, with under 30% occurring only once. Sequencing used peripheral blood. These receptors originate from a man aged 50 to 60 with Graves' ophthalmopathy.

Ten or more counts support this clonotype. V usage is TRBV3-1 and J usage is TRBJ2-7; TRBD1 or TRBD2 may be the D gene (5 bases each). V was pared by 4 bases and J by 7 bases, with 14 bases between. Germline assignment: CDR1 LGHDT and CDR2 YNNKEL (reference sequence). The CDR3 is made up of 13 amino acids. The CDR3 here is CASSPVGAGEQYF. CDR3 nucleotides: TGTGCCAGCAGCCCGGTTGGGGCGGGTGAGCAGTACTTC.

The sample holds many counts of this clonotype. The genes are TRBV4-1 and TRBJ2-7; 11 nucleotides align to TRBD2. The V segment lost 1 base and the J segment 3 bases; nucleotides outside the gene matches: 14. Germline V gene lookup returns CDR1 MGHRA and CDR2 YSYEKL. This CDR3 is built from 19 residues. CDR3 loop: CASSQGTPLGLAGSYEQYF. CDR3 sequence (DNA): TGCGCCAGCAGCCAAGGGACCCCCTTAGGACTAGCGGGCAGCTACGAGCAGTACTTC.

This clonotype was counted ten times or more. CDR3 protein: CASSDPGRETQYF. Here the CDR3 DNA reads TGTGCCAGCAGTGATCCGGGACGAGAGACCCAGTACTTC. The V call is TRBV6-1, the J call TRBJ2-5; D possibly uses TRBD1 or TRBD2 (5 bases each). V lost 3 bases to trimming and J lost 4 bases, with 9 bases between them. The CDR3 runs 13 residues. The germline gives CDR1 MNHNS, CDR2 SASEGT.

This clonotype was observed many times. V usage is TRBV2 and J usage is TRBJ2-5, with TRBD2 as a possible D gene (6 bases). The CDR3 is made up of 13 amino acids. Between the trimmed V and J ends, which lost 4 bases and 5 bases, there was a span of 11 bases. Germline CDR1 is SNHLY and CDR2 is FYNNEI. The CDR3 loop is CASSARERETQYF. Written as DNA, the CDR3 is TGTGCCAGCAGTGCTCGGGAGAGGGAGACCCAGTACTTC.

This clonotype was counted ten times or more. This chain joins TRBV12-3 or TRBV12-4 and TRBJ2-2; tentative D call: TRBD1 (5 bases). V lost 5 bases and J 4 bases, leaving 14 bases between the germline ends. The CDR3 loop spans 15 amino acids. CDR3 protein: CASSPARDGTGELFF. DNA of the CDR3: TGTGCCAGCAGTCCCGCCAGGGATGGCACCGGGGAGCTGTTTTTT.

There are many counts of this clonotype. V and J are TRBV3-1 and TRBJ2-4; the D is unclear. V was shortened by 0 bases and J by 0 bases, with 6 bases between the two germline ends. The CDR3 covers 15 residues. Looked up from germline, CDR1 is LGHDT and CDR2 is YNNKEL (reference sequence). CDR3 sequence (DNA): TGTGCCAGCAGCCAAGACGCGCTAGCCAAAAACATTCAGTACTTC. The encoded protein is CASSQDALAKNIQYF. The full variable domain, completed using reference TRBV3-1 and TRBJ2-4, is DTAVSQTPKYLVTQMGNDKSIKCEQNLGHDTMYWYKQDSKKFLKIMFSYNNKELIINETVPNRFSPKSPDKAHLNLHINSLELGDSAVYFCASSQDALAKNIQYFGAGTRLSVL.

The genes are TRBV12-3 or TRBV12-4 and TRBJ1-2; a possible D gene is TRBD1 (5 bases). This CDR3 is 16 amino acids long. V was shortened by 6 bases and J by 8 bases, with 25 bases between the two germline ends. The chain's CDR3 is CASSPEVRAGWRGYTF. Written as DNA, the CDR3 is TGTGCCAGCAGCCCCGAGGTCAGGGCAGGATGGAGAGGCTACACCTTC.

J is TRBJ1-1 and V is TRBV11-2; weak D call: TRBD1 (6 bases). Germline CDR1 is SGHAT and CDR2 is FQNNGV. V was pared by 0 bases and J by 0 bases, with 11 bases between. The CDR3 has 16 amino acids. CDR3 in amino acids: CASSLEGTLMNTEAFF. For the CDR3, the DNA is TGTGCCAGCAGCTTAGAGGGGACACTGATGAACACTGAAGCTTTCTTT.

The chain employs TRBV12-3 or TRBV12-4 and TRBJ1-5; no clear D. The V end was cut by 1 base, the J end by 0 bases, with 4 bases between. The CDR3 runs 14 residues. DNA of the CDR3: TGTGCCAGCAGTTTAGAAATTAGCAATCAGCCCCAGCATTTT. Its translation is CASSLEISNQPQHF.

This clonotype was seen at least ten times. This sequence joins TRBV30 and TRBJ2-7; D unclear. Germline loops: CDR1 GTSNPN, CDR2 SVGIG (reference sequence). Trimming stripped 6 bases from V and 0 bases from J, with 9 bases between. This CDR3 has 12 residues. Here the CDR3 DNA reads TGTGCCTGCGATCTTAGCTCCTACGAGCAGTACTTC. This codes for CACDLSSYEQYF.

V usage is TRBV2 and J usage is TRBJ1-5; TRBD1 aligns across 9 bases. There are 13 residues in the CDR3. The germline V gene has CDR1 SNHLY and CDR2 FYNNEI. V lost 8 bases and J lost 5; bases outside the gene matches: 4. The CDR3 protein is CASGTGRDQPQHF. CDR3 DNA sequence: TGTGCCAGCGGGACAGGGAGGGATCAGCCCCAGCATTTT.

This clonotype was counted ten times or more. The chain joins TRBV2 to TRBJ1-2; 10 bases fit TRBD1. The CDR3 loop spans 13 amino acids. CDR1 is SNHLY, CDR2 FYNNEI, per germline. The J segment lost 8 bases and the V segment lost 6 bases, leaving 6 bases of the junction unmatched. Here the CDR3 reads CASSGQGGSGYTF. The CDR3 bases are TGTGCCAGCAGCGGACAGGGGGGGTCCGGCTACACCTTC.

This clonotype was observed a handful of times. V and J are TRBV28 and TRBJ1-3; a weak D match, TRBD1 (5 bases). Per the germline V gene, CDR1 is MDHEN and CDR2 is SYDVKM. With 2 bases removed from V and 0 bases from J, the gap between germline ends came to 8 bases. The CDR3 is 15 residues long. CDR3: CASSLRDYSGNTIYF. The CDR3, as DNA: TGTGCCAGCAGTTTACGGGACTACTCTGGAAACACCATATATTTT.

The rearrangement links TRBV6-2 or TRBV6-3 to TRBJ2-2; 7 nucleotides align to TRBD2. The CDR3 consists of 16 residues. V dropped 2 bases and J dropped 3; count of bases not matched to a gene: 6. Germline lookup yields CDR1 MNHEY and CDR2 SVGEGT. CDR3 bases: TGTGCCAGCAGTTACCGGGGAGGGATCGACACCGGGGAGCTGTTTTTT. Amino acid sequence: CASSYRGGIDTGELFF.

This rearrangement joins TRBV10-3 to TRBJ2-5; either TRBD1 or TRBD2 may supply D (5 bases each). This CDR3 has 15 residues. CDR1 is ENHRY, CDR2 SYGVKD, per germline. V was trimmed by 0 bases and J by 5 bases, leaving 13 bases between them. This CDR3 reads CAISESGRGSETQYF. The CDR3 coding sequence is TGTGCCATCAGTGAGTCGGGACGGGGTTCCGAGACCCAGTACTTC.

This clonotype was counted ten times or more. The chain links TRBV12-3 or TRBV12-4 to TRBJ2-7; unclear D gene. Trimming stripped 6 bases from V and 0 bases from J, with 9 bases between. The CDR3 is 13 residues long. In DNA, the CDR3 is TGTGCCAGCAGCCCTGACAACTCCTACGAGCAGTACTTC. Translation: CASSPDNSYEQYF.

The chain is built from TRBV6-2 or TRBV6-3 and TRBJ2-5; perhaps TRBD1 as D (6 bases). The V end lost 5 bases, the J end lost 0 bases, and 13 bases lay between the germline ends. The germline V gene has CDR1 MNHEY and CDR2 SVGEGT. The CDR3 loop spans 15 amino acids. This CDR3 reads CASSHPGQDQETQYF. CDR3 nucleotides: TGTGCCAGCAGTCATCCGGGACAAGACCAAGAGACCCAGTACTTC.

V and J are TRBV12-3 or TRBV12-4 and TRBJ2-7; TRBD2 matches 14 bases. V gave up 9 bases and J gave up 5 bases; unmatched junction bases: 3. The CDR3 is made up of 13 amino acids. CDR3 in DNA: TGTGCCAGTAGGACTAGCGGGAGGAACGAGCAGTACTTC. Its protein is CASRTSGRNEQYF.

At least ten counts were recorded for this clonotype. This chain links TRBV27 with TRBJ2-7; D is unresolved. This CDR3 comprises 14 residues. Per the germline V gene, CDR1 is MNHEY and CDR2 is SMNVEV (reference sequence). The V and J ends lost 0 bases and 4 bases respectively, with 10 bases between them. The CDR3 DNA reads as TGTGCCAGCAGTTTATCCCCCGTTGGATACGAGCAGTACTTC. It yields the protein CASSLSPVGYEQYF.

The chain recombines TRBV2 with TRBJ2-7, with D hard to call. With 2 bases removed from V and 2 bases from J, the gap between germline ends came to 7 bases. The CDR3 contains 13 residues. The germline V gene encodes CDR1 SNHLY and CDR2 FYNNEI. This chain's CDR3 is CASSERPPYEQYF. The DNA for the CDR3 is TGTGCCAGCAGTGAAAGGCCCCCCTACGAGCAGTACTTC.

This clonotype was picked up many times. The rearrangement links TRBV5-1 to TRBJ2-5, with D perhaps TRBD2 (7 bases). CDR3 length: 15 residues. V dropped 0 bases and J dropped 4 bases, with 13 bases sitting between them. In germline, CDR1 is SGHRS, CDR2 YFSETQ. CDR3 sequence (DNA): TGCGCCAGCAGCTTGGCGGGAGGACAGACAGAGACCCAGTACTTC. Protein: CASSLAGGQTETQYF.

This clonotype came up many times. This sequence joins TRBV12-3 or TRBV12-4 and TRBJ2-7; 8 nucleotides line up with TRBD1. J was trimmed by 4 bases and V by 4 bases; bases with no gene match: 3. The CDR3 consists of 13 residues. The CDR3 bases are TGTGCCAGCAGTTCGGGACAGGTGTACGAGCAGTACTTC. Residues: CASSSGQVYEQYF.

This clonotype has ten or more counts. The rearrangement joins TRBV5-1 to TRBJ1-3, with 7 bases fitting TRBD1. V was pared by 4 bases and J by 0 bases, with 7 bases of the junction left unmatched. The CDR3 has 16 amino acids. CDR1 is SGHRS, CDR2 YFSETQ, per germline. CDR3 coding DNA: TGCGCCAGCAGCACCTGGACAGGCAACTCTGGAAACACCATATATTTT. It encodes CASSTWTGNSGNTIYF. Full variable domain (missing parts from reference TRBV5-1 and TRBJ1-3): KAGVTQTPRYLIKTRGQQVTLSCSPISGHRSVSWYQQTPGQGLQFLFEYFSETQRNKGNFPGRFSGRQFSNSRSEMNVSTLELGDSALYLCASSTWTGNSGNTIYFGEGSWLTVV.

This clonotype came up many times. The chain uses TRBV20-1 and TRBJ2-5; D call uncertain. The CDR3 covers 12 residues. V lost 3 bases and J lost 5, with 10 bases in between. Germline V CDR1 and CDR2: DFQATT, SNEGSKA (reference sequence). CDR3 sequence reads: CSASRSAETQYF. The CDR3 region has the DNA TGCAGTGCTAGCCGATCTGCCGAGACCCAGTACTTC.

This clonotype was seen ten or more times. J is TRBJ2-7 and V is TRBV29-1; 8 bases match TRBD2. CDR3 length: 13 amino acids. Germline V gene lookup returns CDR1 SQVTM and CDR2 ANQGSEA. The V gene end was trimmed by 6 bases and the J gene end by 1 base; junction bases not matched to a gene: 5. CDR3 amino acids: CSVSTSESYEQYF. CDR3 nucleotides: TGCAGCGTATCGACTAGCGAGTCCTACGAGCAGTACTTC.

This clonotype was found many times. The chain couples TRBV7-8 to TRBJ2-2; a weak D match, TRBD2 (5 bases). Germline CDR1 reads SGHVS; CDR2 reads FQNEAQ. Trimming cost V 7 bases and J 5 bases, with 17 bases left between them. This CDR3 has 15 amino acids. The CDR3 loop is CASNPRAGRTGELFF. CDR3 nucleotide sequence: TGTGCCAGCAACCCGCGGGCGGGTAGGACCGGGGAGCTGTTTTTT.

This clonotype was counted many times. V and J are TRBV30 and TRBJ2-7, with 9 nucleotides matching TRBD2. Germline V CDR1 and CDR2: GTSNPN, SVGIG (reference sequence). With 2 bases clipped from V and 2 bases from J, the junction kept 4 bases outside the gene matches. CDR3 length equals 14 residues. As DNA, the CDR3 is TGTGCCTGGAGTCTCGCTAGCGGGACCTACGAGCAGTACTTC. Protein sequence: CAWSLASGTYEQYF.

J is TRBJ2-5 and V is TRBV5-1, with 7 bases fitting TRBD1. This CDR3 is 14 amino acids long. V lost 0 bases to trimming and J lost 7 bases; unmatched junction nucleotides: 6. Germline V gives CDR1 SGHRS, CDR2 YFSETQ. The CDR3 is CASSLAGQRGTQYF. The CDR3 DNA reads as TGCGCCAGCAGCTTGGCGGGACAGAGGGGGACCCAGTACTTC.

There are many counts of this clonotype. At one end the junction does not follow the germline gene, possibly because of a read error. V usage is TRBV7-8 and J usage is TRBJ2-5; D perhaps matches TRBD1 (5 bases). CDR1 is SGHVS, CDR2 FQNEAQ, per germline. This CDR3 region has 15 residues. The CDR3 reads CASSLKLAGSGTQYF. The CDR3 DNA reads as TGCGCCAGCAGCTTAAAATTGGCAGGGTCGGGGACCCAGTACTTC.